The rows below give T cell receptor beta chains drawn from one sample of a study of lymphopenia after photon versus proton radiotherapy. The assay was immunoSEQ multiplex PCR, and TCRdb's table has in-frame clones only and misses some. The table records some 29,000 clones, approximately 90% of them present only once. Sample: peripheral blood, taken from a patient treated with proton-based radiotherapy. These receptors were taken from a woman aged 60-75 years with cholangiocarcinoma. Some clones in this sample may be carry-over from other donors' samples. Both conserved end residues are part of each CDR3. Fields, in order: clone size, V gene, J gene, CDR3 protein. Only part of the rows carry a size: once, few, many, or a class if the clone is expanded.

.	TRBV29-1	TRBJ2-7	CSVDSAGGIDEQYF
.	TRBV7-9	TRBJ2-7	CASSSSGRLGEQYF
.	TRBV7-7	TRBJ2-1	CASSQGAGPYPEQFF
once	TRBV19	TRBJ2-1	CASSLGSLVSANEQFF
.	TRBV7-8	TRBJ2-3	CASATGTGTDTQYF
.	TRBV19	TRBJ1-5	CASSIGRSNQPQHF
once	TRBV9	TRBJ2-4	CASSFEAGRGSSKNIQYF
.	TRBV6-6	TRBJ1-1	CASSYGEGTEAFF
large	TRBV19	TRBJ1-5	CARGDRGIRNQPQHF
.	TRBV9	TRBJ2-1	CASSAGLGSYREQFF
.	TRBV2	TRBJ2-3	CASSEMVGGGPGDTQYF
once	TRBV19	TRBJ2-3	CASRLTGAQLDTQYF
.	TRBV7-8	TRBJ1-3	CASSIVNSGNTIYF
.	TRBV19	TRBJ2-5	CASSTSSGRVGETQYF
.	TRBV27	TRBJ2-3	CASSFPPRFDTQYF
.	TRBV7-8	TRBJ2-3	CASSILAGGDTQYF
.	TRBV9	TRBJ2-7	CASSRGGSYEQYF
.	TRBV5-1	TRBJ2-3	CASSPPPKRLYTDTQYF
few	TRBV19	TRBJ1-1	CASRDRDYTEAFF
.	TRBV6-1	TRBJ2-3	CASSERPGADTQYF
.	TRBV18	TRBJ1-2	CASLGQSTNYGYTF
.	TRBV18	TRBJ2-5	CASSPGQGSETQYF
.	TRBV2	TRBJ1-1	CAGGRDTNTEAFF
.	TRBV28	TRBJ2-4	CASSRSWGGKNIQYF